One T cell receptor beta chain is described in this entry. Its antigen is not identified. The ends were cut back, 2 bases at V and 1 base at J, with 11 bases in the middle. Germline lookup yields CDR1 SGHVS and CDR2 FQNEAQ. The CDR3 extends over 15 amino acids. The library tagged each cDNA molecule with unique molecular identifiers. TCRdb re-called the RACE reads with MiXCR, one entry per CDR3 protein. Here the sample spans fewer than 300,000 distinct CDR3 sequences, about 7.7% being singletons. The data are from a study of human T cells and chemical hapten exposure. General study points: Patch test score rose with PT1 expanded TCR count, significant at thresholds 8, 16 and 32, not 4.

Time point here: pre-sensitization, week 0. Regarding treatment: therapeutic diphenylcyclopropenone sensitization with weekly scalp DPC. Donors were 18 to 70-year-old alopecia patients suitable for DPC. This sequence joins TRBV7-8 and TRBJ1-1; D is perhaps TRBD1 (5 bases). The clonotype was recovered from a man younger than 30 with alopecia areata. Some clones in this sample may be carry-over from other donors' samples. The sample consisted of whole blood, taken in connection with sensitization to the hapten diphenylcyclopropenone (DPC). The CDR3 DNA sequence: TGTGCCAGCAGCTTAAATCAGGGAGGGAACACTGAAGCTTTCTTT. Translating it yields CASSLNQGGNTEAFF.